This T cell receptor beta chain was documented in a study of blood T cell repertoires in COVID-19. The wider study: The analysed material was cDNA or gDNA that came from T cells, B-cell-depleted T cells, or PBMCs.

Original data processing: The authors estimated nucleated cell counts from reference gene primer amplification. The repertoire was sequenced with immunoSEQ multiplex PCR; TCRdb's copy has only in-frame clones and lacks some. Clone size and the V and J calls come from that table; the DNA yielded D and trimming. The sample consists of about 170,000 clones, almost 85% of them appearing once. The length of the CDR3 is 16 residues. The V and J ends lost 6 bases and 0 bases, in that order; junction bases with no gene match: 7. CDR1 is LNHDA and CDR2 is SQIVND in the germline V gene (reference sequence). Sequences were obtained from peripheral blood. This chain links TRBV19 with TRBJ2-1; 8 bases map to TRBD2. The receptor was isolated from a woman older than 75 with acute or convalescent COVID-19. CDR3 amino acids: CASSSSGPSSYNEQFF. The CDR3 region has the DNA TGTGCCAGTAGCTCTAGCGGGCCGAGCTCCTACAATGAGCAGTTCTTC.